These T cell receptor beta chains were read from a single sample in a study of T-cell reconstitution after alpha-beta-depleted transplantation in children. TCRdb re-analysed the PCR reads in MiXCR, keeping a single row per CDR3 protein. The sample has 450,000 to 700,000 distinct CDR3 sequences, roughly a quarter seen once. The sample was PBMCs, taken before TCRalphabeta/CD19-depleted stem cell transplant. The origin of the receptors is a boy less than two years old with Wiskott-Aldrich syndrome, due to receive a stem cell transplant. CDR3s include the opening cysteine and the closing phenylalanine or tryptophan. The order of the fields is J gene, D gene, V gene, CDR3 protein. A D gene is named only where the DNA matches it firmly.

TRBJ2-5	TRBD2	TRBV5-1	CASSLETSGREGTQYF
TRBJ2-7	TRBD1	TRBV5-5	CASSFRRETGGTPYEQYF
TRBJ1-4	NA	TRBV7-2	CASARGSNEKLFF
TRBJ2-7	NA	TRBV28	CASSLVVNEQYF
TRBJ1-6	TRBD1	TRBV4-1	CASSQDGRGLNSPLHF
TRBJ1-1	NA	TRBV2	CASREGRLFIEAFF
TRBJ2-7	NA	TRBV20-1	CSAYRDAYEQYF
TRBJ2-3	TRBD2	TRBV5-1	CASSLGASGMADTQYF
TRBJ1-3	NA	TRBV20-1	CSARARLFEESSGNTIYF
TRBJ2-1	NA	TRBV20-1	CSASKAGTGNEQFF
TRBJ2-7	NA	TRBV5-1	CASRLDGQQSDEQYF
TRBJ2-1	NA	TRBV5-1	CASSLKDGNYNEQFF
TRBJ2-7	TRBD1	TRBV25-1	CASSAKGQGGGYEQYF
TRBJ1-1	NA	TRBV7-2	CASSYDTVNTEAFF
TRBJ1-2	TRBD1	TRBV20-1	CSARGLDREIGYTF
TRBJ1-3	NA	TRBV7-2	CASSLGSRGFSGNTIYF
TRBJ2-1	NA	TRBV3-1	CASSQVSQAENNEQFF
TRBJ1-4	NA	TRBV10-3	CAISGGGNEKLFF
TRBJ2-3	NA	TRBV5-1	CASRMGSDTQYF
TRBJ2-1	NA	TRBV29-1	CSVDGRGSYNEQFF
TRBJ1-5	NA	TRBV15	CATSRDISPNQPQHF
TRBJ2-7	NA	TRBV5-1	CASSLVKGQRTLFSYEQYF
TRBJ2-1	TRBD2	TRBV27	CASSLLAGGVYNEQFF
TRBJ2-1	NA	TRBV24-1	CATSDLRVNEQFF
TRBJ2-3	TRBD2	TRBV12-3/TRBV12-4	CASTSSGYTDTQYF
TRBJ1-1	NA	TRBV4-1	CASSWVKGRGTEAFF
TRBJ2-1	TRBD1	TRBV20-1	CSARYPGQGKYNEQFF
TRBJ2-7	TRBD2	TRBV29-1	CSVGGGRAREQYF
TRBJ2-7	TRBD2	TRBV5-1	CASSPGSASGSWEQYF
TRBJ1-4	NA	TRBV20-1	CSLLDGSNEKLFF
TRBJ2-5	NA	TRBV2	CASNGGKTQYF
TRBJ2-7	TRBD2	TRBV5-1	CASSLGLAGRSSYEQYF
TRBJ2-7	NA	TRBV10-3	CAIRGPLGPAGEQYF
TRBJ1-3	NA	TRBV5-5	CASSLDQFGNTIYF
TRBJ2-1	NA	TRBV5-1	CASSWGTSLANEQFF
TRBJ2-4	NA	TRBV20-1	CSAYNSVKNIQYF
TRBJ2-1	NA	TRBV27	CASSVQVYEQFF
TRBJ2-2	NA	TRBV12-3/TRBV12-4	CASTSNGEAGELFF
TRBJ2-2	TRBD2	TRBV5-5	CASSSLRPQRERTGELFF
TRBJ1-2	NA	TRBV28	CASSFVDINYGYTF
TRBJ1-5	NA	TRBV5-1	CASSLVGGQPQHF
TRBJ2-5	NA	TRBV20-1	CSARASGTQETQYF
TRBJ1-6	NA	TRBV5-1	CASSLEGGQPNSPLHF
TRBJ2-1	NA	TRBV7-9	CASSLGGLAGSYNEQFF
TRBJ2-4	TRBD2	TRBV20-1	CSARFLAGLAKNIQYF
TRBJ2-5	TRBD1	TRBV2	CASRGPQVQGTVETQYF
TRBJ2-1	TRBD2	TRBV6-1	CASRAPISSGIYNEQFF
TRBJ2-6	TRBD1	TRBV9	CASSVASKTGEKVSSGANVLTF
TRBJ2-6	NA	TRBV2	CASSLRGPSGANVLTF
TRBJ2-2	TRBD1	TRBV5-1	CASSPQGAYTGELFF
TRBJ2-7	NA	TRBV20-1	CSARGGLLEQYF
TRBJ1-5	TRBD1	TRBV27	CASSLTGSQPQHF
TRBJ1-1	NA	TRBV12-3/TRBV12-4	CASSQGMTEAFF
TRBJ2-7	TRBD2	TRBV5-1	CASSRGLAGGRTSDEQYF
TRBJ2-3	TRBD2	TRBV2	CVSSEAEKRDTDTQYF
TRBJ2-6	TRBD2	TRBV5-6	CASSLTSDFFSGANVLTF
TRBJ2-1	NA	TRBV5-1	CASSLLFGGVTYNEQFF
TRBJ2-1	TRBD2	TRBV5-1	CASSLAPGLAGETYNEQFF
TRBJ2-1	NA	TRBV7-9	CASSFGTIYNEQFF